The 20 T cell receptor beta chains reported below all come from one sample, sequenced in a study of T cells in Graves' hyperthyroidism and ophthalmopathy. TCR beta CDR3 regions were amplified from RNA transcripts. The study used the HTBI primer set for a first-round RT-PCR of the TCR CDR3. TCRdb ran MiXCR on the multiplex PCR reads and lists one entry per CDR3 protein. The repertoire holds fewer than 200,000 distinct CDR3 sequences, with about 9.4% as singletons. The sample taken for sequencing was blood. Receptors originate from a woman aged 18-30 years with Graves' hyperthyroidism that later progressed to Graves' ophthalmopathy.

This clonotype was counted only a few times. This chain links TRBV2 with TRBJ2-6; no definite D call. The CDR3 extends over 15 amino acids. Trimming left V 7 bases short and J 1 base short, with 11 bases between. Germline V lookup: CDR1 SNHLY, CDR2 FYNNEI. The CDR3 nucleotides are TGTGCCAGCATGATGGTCCCATCTGGGGCCAACGTCCTGACTTTC. Translated: CASMMVPSGANVLTF. Full variable domain (remainder filled in from reference TRBV2 and TRBJ2-6): EPEVTQTPSHQVTQMGQEVILRCVPISNHLYFYWYRQILGQKVEFLVSFYNNEISEKSEIFDDQFSVERPDGSNFTLKIRSTKLEDSAMYFCASMMVPSGANVLTFGAGSRLTVL.

The sample holds many counts of this clonotype. The rearrangement uses TRBV2 and TRBJ1-1; possibly TRBD1 for D (5 bases). Per germline, CDR1 SNHLY and CDR2 FYNNEI. V lost 4 bases to trimming and J lost 7 bases, with 7 bases between them. This CDR3 is built from 11 residues. The DNA of the CDR3 is TGTGCCAGCAGTGCCCAGGGTGAAGCTTTCTTT. The encoded protein is CASSAQGEAFF.

There are many counts of this clonotype. The CDR3 spells CASSLPGLAGDTDTQYF. CDR3 bases: TGTGCCAGCAGCTTACCGGGACTAGCGGGGGACACAGATACGCAGTATTTT. The chain is built from TRBV13 and TRBJ2-3; TRBD2 aligns across 14 bases. Trimming cost V 2 bases and J 2 bases; bases outside gene matches: 3. Germline CDR1 PRHDT, CDR2 FYEKMQ (reference sequence). The length of the CDR3 is 17 residues. Using reference TRBV13 and TRBJ2-3 for the parts outside the CDR3, the full variable domain is AAGVIQSPRHLIKEKRETATLKCYPIPRHDTVYWYQQGPGQDPQFLISFYEKMQSDKGSIPDRFSAQQFSDYHSELNMSSLELGDSALYFCASSLPGLAGDTDTQYFGPGTRLTVL.

This clonotype was seen more than once but under ten times. The J gene is TRBJ1-3, the V gene TRBV4-1; D gene uncertain. The CDR3 length is 18 residues. Per germline, CDR1 MGHRA and CDR2 YSYEKL. Between the trimmed V and J ends, which lost 0 bases and 0 bases, there was a span of 15 bases. CDR3 DNA sequence: TGCGCCAGCAGCCAAGAGGTTGGGAGCTCCCGCTCTGGAAACACCATATATTTT. As protein: CASSQEVGSSRSGNTIYF.

This clonotype was seen at least ten times. This chain joins TRBV6-1 and TRBJ2-1; TRBD2 aligns across 15 bases. Germline assignment: CDR1 MNHNS and CDR2 SASEGT. The CDR3 extends over 19 amino acids. V lost 1 base and J lost 4; bases outside the gene matches: 8. CDR3 in DNA: TGTGCCAGCAGTGAAGTGGGGACTAGCGGGAGGCTCCTTTACAATGAGCAGTTCTTC. Its translation: CASSEVGTSGRLLYNEQFF.

This clonotype appeared many times. V and J are TRBV7-6 and TRBJ2-7, with 7 bases identical to TRBD2. CDR1 SGHVS and CDR2 FNYEAQ come from the germline V gene. With 1 base clipped from V and 5 bases from J, the junction kept 8 bases outside the gene matches. The CDR3 covers 15 residues. This chain's CDR3 is CASSLGAGFSHEQYF. CDR3 DNA sequence: TGTGCCAGCAGCTTAGGAGCGGGGTTCAGCCACGAGCAGTACTTC.

J is TRBJ1-5 and V is TRBV15; tentatively, D is TRBD1 (6 bases). V shed 0 bases and J shed 9 bases, with 15 bases lying between them. CDR3 length: 15 amino acids. Looked up from germline, CDR1 is LNHNV and CDR2 is YYDKDF (reference sequence). The CDR3 DNA sequence: TGTGCCACCAGCAGAGAGGCACAGGGCCGAGGGCCCCAGCATTTT. Translation gives CATSREAQGRGPQHF.

This clonotype was detected ten times or more. The genes are TRBV28 and TRBJ1-2; 7 bases are shared with TRBD1. The germline V gene has CDR1 MDHEN and CDR2 SYDVKM. J gave up 2 bases and V 5 bases, and 14 bases lay outside the gene matches. This CDR3 is built from 17 residues. The CDR3 coding sequence is TGTGCCAGCAGTCCCTTCCGTGAGGAGGGGGCGAACTATGGCTACACCTTC. This sequence encodes CASSPFREEGANYGYTF.

This clonotype was counted ten times or more. The chain joins TRBV6-1 to TRBJ2-3, with TRBD2 identical over 11 bases. Germline V CDR1 and CDR2: MNHNS, SASEGT. CDR3 size: 15 residues. V dropped 3 bases and J dropped 8; count of bases not matched to a gene: 7. In DNA, the CDR3 is TGTGCCAGCAGTGACCTTAGCGGGAGGGTCGGTACGCAGTATTTT. It codes for CASSDLSGRVGTQYF.

This clonotype showed up many times. The chain carries TRBV4-1 and TRBJ2-7; TRBD2 matches 9 bases. V shed 1 base and J 1 base; nucleotides not matched to a gene: 8. Germline V gene sequence: CDR1 MGHRA, CDR2 YSYEKL. The CDR3 is made up of 17 amino acids. The CDR3 coding sequence is TGCGCCAGCAGCCAAGGAGAGTGGGCGGGAGGGTCCTACGAGCAGTACTTC. This codes for CASSQGEWAGGSYEQYF.

This clonotype was counted ten times or more. The CDR3 sequence is CAWTQSTNNQPQHF. CDR3 nucleotides: TGTGCCTGGACTCAGTCGACAAACAATCAGCCCCAGCATTTT. The gene calls are TRBV30 and TRBJ1-5; D is undetermined. The germline CDR1 and CDR2 sequences are GTSNPN and SVGIG (reference sequence). V was shortened by 4 bases and J by 3 bases, with 13 bases between the two germline ends. The CDR3 runs 14 residues.

This clonotype was detected ten times or more. The gene calls are TRBV11-1 and TRBJ2-1; 8 bases line up with TRBD2. Unmatched junction bases numbered 11, after V lost 2 bases and J lost 8 bases. From germline, CDR1 is SGHAT and CDR2 FQDESV (reference sequence). The CDR3 sequence is 16 residues long. Here the CDR3 DNA reads TGTGCCAGCAGCTTAAAACGGGGGGGCCAATCGCATGAGCAGTTCTTC. This encodes CASSLKRGGQSHEQFF.

This chain links TRBV6-1 with TRBJ2-2, with 8 nucleotides matching TRBD1. Germline V gene sequence: CDR1 MNHNS, CDR2 SASEGT. This CDR3 comprises 15 residues. The V and J ends lost 5 bases and 0 bases, in that order; junction bases with no gene match: 2. Here the CDR3 DNA reads TGTGCCAGCAGTTGGGACAGGACGAACACCGGGGAGCTGTTTTTT. Translating it yields CASSWDRTNTGELFF.

The CDR3, as DNA: TGTGCCAGCAGTACCCAACTGGGTGAGCAGTTCTTC. Residues: CASSTQLGEQFF. This chain uses TRBV27 with TRBJ2-1; D gene unclear. This CDR3 is built from 12 residues. Germline CDR1 MNHEY, CDR2 SMNVEV (reference sequence). V was pared by 5 bases and J by 9 bases, with 11 bases between.

This clonotype showed up many times. The junction departs from the called germline gene at one end, perhaps through a read error. The rearrangement links TRBV7-7 to TRBJ2-1; D not certain. Germline V gene data show CDR1 as SSHAT and CDR2 as FNYEAQ (reference sequence). The CDR3 is 15 amino acids. In DNA form, the CDR3 reads TGTGCTAGCAGCCCCTTTACCTCCTCTAGCAATGAGCAGTTCTTC. It codes for CASSPFTSSSNEQFF.

This clonotype was seen many times. The gene calls are TRBV30 and TRBJ1-2, with 7 nucleotides matching TRBD1. Germline lookup yields CDR1 GTSNPN and CDR2 SVGIG (reference sequence). This CDR3 is 14 amino acids long. J was trimmed by 4 bases and V by 2 bases; bases with no gene match: 7. The CDR3 DNA follows: TGTGCCTGGAGTTGGGACAGAGTAGGCTATGGCTACACCTTC. Protein: CAWSWDRVGYGYTF.

V and J are TRBV6-5 and TRBJ2-2; TRBD1 agrees at 9 bases. CDR3 length equals 15 residues. V trimming: 7 bases; J trimming: 4 bases; junction bases outside the gene matches: 7. CDR1 and CDR2 (germline): MNHEY, SVGAGI. In DNA form, the CDR3 reads TGTGCCAGCAATTCGGGACAGGGCACCACCGGGGAGCTGTTTTTT. Its translation is CASNSGQGTTGELFF.

This clonotype was counted at least ten times. The chain has TRBV20-1 and TRBJ2-7, with TRBD1 matching 8 bases. The CDR3 covers 12 residues. Germline CDR1 and CDR2: DFQATT and SNEGSKA (reference sequence). Losses at the gene ends were 5 bases for V and 6 bases for J; bases not matched to a gene: 6. The CDR3 DNA reads as TGCAGTGCTGGGGACAGGTCTCTCGAGCAGTACTTC. As protein: CSAGDRSLEQYF.

This clonotype was counted many times. The J gene is TRBJ1-1, the V gene TRBV7-8; 8 positions agree with TRBD1. Germline V lookup: CDR1 SGHVS, CDR2 FQNEAQ. The V gene end was trimmed by 0 bases and the J gene end by 7 bases; junction bases not matched to a gene: 4. There are 14 residues in the CDR3. CDR3 region: CASSLAGTGYEAFF. DNA of the CDR3: TGTGCCAGCAGCTTAGCTGGGACAGGATATGAAGCTTTCTTT.

This clonotype was found many times. This chain links TRBV6-1 with TRBJ1-2, with D possibly matching TRBD1 (6 bases). Trimming took off 6 bases at V and 2 bases at J, with 13 bases between the two ends. The germline V gene has CDR1 MNHNS and CDR2 SASEGT. The CDR3 is 14 amino acids. The CDR3 sequence: CASSKPGQNYGYTF. CDR3 nucleotides: TGTGCCAGCAGCAAGCCCGGACAGAACTATGGCTACACCTTC.